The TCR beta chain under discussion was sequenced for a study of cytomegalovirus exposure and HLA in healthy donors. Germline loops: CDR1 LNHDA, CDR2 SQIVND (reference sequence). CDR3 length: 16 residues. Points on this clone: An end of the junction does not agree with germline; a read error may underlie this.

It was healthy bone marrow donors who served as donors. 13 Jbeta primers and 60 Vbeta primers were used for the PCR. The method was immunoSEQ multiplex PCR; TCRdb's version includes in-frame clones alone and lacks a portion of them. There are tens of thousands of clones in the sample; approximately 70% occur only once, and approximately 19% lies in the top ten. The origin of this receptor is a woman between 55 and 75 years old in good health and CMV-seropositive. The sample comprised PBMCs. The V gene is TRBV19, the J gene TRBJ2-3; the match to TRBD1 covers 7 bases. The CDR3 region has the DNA TGTGCCCGTAGTGATTGGACAGGAGTGAACACAGATACGCAGTATTTT. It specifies CARSDWTGVNTDTQYF.